The 15 T cell receptor beta chains below all came from one sample that was sequenced in a study of blood T cell repertoires in COVID-19. The assay was immunoSEQ multiplex PCR, and TCRdb's table has in-frame clones only and misses some. The data contain roughly 250,000 clones, approximately 91% of them seen just once; the ten biggest clones take up 2.3%. Input material: PBMCs or T cells enriched from blood (not recorded which). The receptor source for this set is a woman aged 40 to 50 with acute COVID-19.

The genes are TRBV6-2 or TRBV6-3 and TRBJ2-1; 8 bases are shared with TRBD2. CDR3 length equals 15 residues. Trimming at V came to 5 bases and at J to 1 base, leaving 4 bases not matched to a gene. Germline V lookup: CDR1 MNHEY, CDR2 SVGEGT. CDR3 sequence (DNA): TGTGCCAGCAGTCCGGGCGGGAGGTCCTACAATGAGCAGTTCTTC. Its translation: CASSPGGRSYNEQFF.

V gene TRBV27 combines with J gene TRBJ2-5; D is unclear. With 3 bases removed from V and 1 base from J, the gap between germline ends came to 9 bases. Germline V gene lookup returns CDR1 MNHEY and CDR2 SMNVEV (reference sequence). This CDR3 has 14 residues. In nucleotides, the CDR3 is TGTGCCAGCAGTTTTTCCAGCGTCCAAGAGACCCAGTACTTC. This gives the protein CASSFSSVQETQYF.

This chain uses TRBV6-2 or TRBV6-3 with TRBJ1-1, with TRBD1 matching 7 bases. V dropped 3 bases and J dropped 5; count of bases not matched to a gene: 6. This CDR3 is built from 14 residues. The germline V gene encodes CDR1 MNHEY and CDR2 SVGEGT. The CDR3 reads CASSYRGLGTEAFF. DNA for the CDR3: TGTGCCAGCAGTTATAGGGGGCTTGGTACTGAAGCTTTCTTT.

The CDR3, as DNA: TGTGCCAGCAGTTCCGGGACAGGGGGGACTGAAGCTTTCTTT. This encodes CASSSGTGGTEAFF. V usage is TRBV28 and J usage is TRBJ1-1, with 11 bases identical to TRBD1. This CDR3 contains 14 residues. V lost 4 bases to trimming and J lost 5 bases; unmatched junction nucleotides: 3. CDR1 is MDHEN, CDR2 SYDVKM, per germline.

The count of this clone is one. The CDR3 here is CASSGGRGGDNEQFF. In DNA form, the CDR3 reads TGCGCCAGCAGCGGTGGGCGCGGGGGGGACAATGAGCAGTTCTTC. The chain has TRBV5-1 and TRBJ2-1; TRBD2 matches 9 bases. Germline CDR1 SGHRS, CDR2 YFSETQ. V gave up 4 bases and J gave up 5 bases; unmatched junction bases: 7. The CDR3 loop spans 15 amino acids.

The V call is TRBV27, the J call TRBJ1-4; 7 bases match TRBD1. The CDR3 totals 14 residues. Germline V CDR1 and CDR2: MNHEY, SMNVEV (reference sequence). V dropped 5 bases and J dropped 0; count of bases not matched to a gene: 0. The CDR3 protein is CASSTGATNEKLFF. The CDR3 region has the DNA TGTGCCAGCAGTACAGGGGCAACTAATGAAAAACTGTTTTTT. Full variable domain (missing parts from reference TRBV27 and TRBJ1-4): EAQVTQNPRYLITVTGKKLTVTCSQNMNHEYMSWYRQDPGLGLRQIYYSMNVEVTDKGDVPEGYKVSRKEKRNFPLILESPSPNQTSLYFCASSTGATNEKLFFGSGTQLSVL.

The chain uses TRBV7-6 and TRBJ2-5; no firm D call. This CDR3 comprises 15 residues. Germline loops: CDR1 SGHVS, CDR2 FNYEAQ. V was trimmed by 1 base and J by 2 bases, leaving 11 bases between them. The CDR3 region is CASSLGARGQETQYF. CDR3 DNA: TGTGCCAGCAGCTTAGGGGCCCGTGGGCAAGAGACCCAGTACTTC.

This chain connects TRBV5-4 to TRBJ2-2, with 8 bases matching TRBD1. This CDR3 comprises 18 residues. Trimming at V came to 4 bases and at J to 3 bases, leaving 14 bases not matched to a gene. Germline V gene data show CDR1 as SGHNT and CDR2 as YYREEE (reference sequence). The CDR3 nucleotides read TGTGCCAGCAGCACAACGACAGGGGTTGTTTTATACACCGGGGAGCTGTTTTTT. It specifies CASSTTTGVVLYTGELFF.

In DNA, the CDR3 is TGTGCCAGCAGTACCGGGACAGGGGTGGTAAAACTGTTTTTT. Protein sequence: CASSTGTGVVKLFF. The chain employs TRBV2 and TRBJ1-4; 10 nucleotides line up with TRBD1. Germline loops: CDR1 SNHLY, CDR2 FYNNEI. Unmatched junction bases numbered 7, after V lost 5 bases and J lost 10 bases. The CDR3 is 14 residues long.

The chain recombines TRBV3-1 (or the pseudogene TRBV3-2) with TRBJ1-2, with 7 nucleotides matching TRBD1. The CDR3 has 14 residues. Germline values: CDR1 LGHDT, CDR2 YNNKEL (reference sequence). Trimming at V came to 4 bases and at J to 4 bases, leaving 6 bases not matched to a gene. The CDR3 here is CASSPGGLGYGYTF. CDR3 DNA: TGTGCCAGCAGCCCAGGGGGGCTTGGCTATGGCTACACCTTC.

V gene TRBV5-1 combines with J gene TRBJ2-3; TRBD2 matches 10 bases. The CDR3 length is 16 residues. Trimming cost V 1 base and J 2 bases; bases outside gene matches: 4. CDR1 and CDR2 (germline): SGHRS, YFSETQ. The CDR3 loop is CASSLISGGATDTQYF. CDR3 in DNA: TGCGCCAGCAGCTTGATCAGCGGGGGGGCCACAGATACGCAGTATTTT.

This clone was detected only once. The chain links TRBV6-5 to TRBJ1-5, with 7 bases fitting TRBD1. V dropped 6 bases and J dropped 6; count of bases not matched to a gene: 5. Germline-derived CDR1 and CDR2 are MNHEY and SVGAGI. CDR3 length equals 13 residues. CDR3 sequence: CASSRGGGQPQHF. The CDR3 DNA reads as TGTGCCAGCAGCCGAGGGGGCGGTCAGCCCCAGCATTTT.

The gene calls are TRBV2 and TRBJ1-4, with D perhaps matching TRBD1 (5 bases). The V gene's germline CDR1 is SNHLY and CDR2 FYNNEI. The V end lost 6 bases, the J end lost 1 base, and 12 bases lay between the germline ends. The CDR3 is 15 amino acids. The CDR3 coding sequence is TGTGCCAGCAGCCGGGGGGACCGAACTAATGAAAAACTGTTTTTT. Amino acid sequence: CASSRGDRTNEKLFF.

J is TRBJ1-1 and V is TRBV7-9; no firm D call. Trimming removed 4 bases from V and 7 bases from J, with 16 bases in between. From germline, CDR1 is SEHNR and CDR2 FQNEAQ (reference sequence). The CDR3 is 14 amino acids. The CDR3 nucleotides are TGTGCCAGCAGCTACATTTGGGCCCCCGATGAAGCTTTCTTT. This codes for CASSYIWAPDEAFF.

CDR3: CAWSLRTGGSYNEQFF. CDR3 coding DNA: TGTGCCTGGAGTCTCCGGACAGGGGGCTCCTACAATGAGCAGTTCTTC. J is TRBJ2-1 and V is TRBV30; TRBD1 matches at 10 bases. This CDR3 has 16 amino acids. Germline V gene data show CDR1 as GTSNPN and CDR2 as SVGIG (reference sequence). V lost 2 bases, J lost 0 bases, and 4 bases stayed unmatched.